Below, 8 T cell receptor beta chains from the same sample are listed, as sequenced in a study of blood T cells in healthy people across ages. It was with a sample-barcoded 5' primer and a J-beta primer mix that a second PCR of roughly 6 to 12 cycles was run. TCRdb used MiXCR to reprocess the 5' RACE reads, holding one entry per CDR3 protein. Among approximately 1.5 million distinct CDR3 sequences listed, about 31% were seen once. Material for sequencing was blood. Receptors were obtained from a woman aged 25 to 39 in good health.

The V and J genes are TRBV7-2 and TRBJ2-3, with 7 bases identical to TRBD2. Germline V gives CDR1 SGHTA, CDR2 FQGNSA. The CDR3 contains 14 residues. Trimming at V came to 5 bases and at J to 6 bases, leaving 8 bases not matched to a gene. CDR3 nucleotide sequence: TGTGCCAGCAGCATGACTAGCAGGGTTGATACGCAGTATTTT. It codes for CASSMTSRVDTQYF.

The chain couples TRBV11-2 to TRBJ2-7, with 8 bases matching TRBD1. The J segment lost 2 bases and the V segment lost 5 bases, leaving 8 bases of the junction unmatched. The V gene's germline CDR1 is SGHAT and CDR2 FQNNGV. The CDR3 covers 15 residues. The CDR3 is CASSPRTGKAYEQYF. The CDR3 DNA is TGTGCCAGCAGCCCCCGGACAGGGAAGGCCTACGAGCAGTACTTC.

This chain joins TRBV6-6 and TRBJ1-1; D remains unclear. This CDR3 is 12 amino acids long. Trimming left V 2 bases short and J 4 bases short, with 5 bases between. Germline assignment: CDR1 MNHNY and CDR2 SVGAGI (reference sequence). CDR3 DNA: TGTGCCAGCAGTTACCAGAGCACTGAAGCTTTCTTT. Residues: CASSYQSTEAFF.

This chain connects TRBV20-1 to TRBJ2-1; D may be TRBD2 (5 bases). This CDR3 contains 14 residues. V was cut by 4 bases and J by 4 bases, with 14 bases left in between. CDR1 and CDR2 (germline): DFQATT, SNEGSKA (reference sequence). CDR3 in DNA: TGCAGTGCTACGAGGGCCGAGAATTACAATGAGCAGTTCTTC. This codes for CSATRAENYNEQFF.

The CDR3 is CASSLFQFNNQPQHF. The CDR3 DNA is TGTGCCAGCAGTTTATTCCAGTTCAACAATCAGCCCCAGCATTTT. J is TRBJ1-5 and V is TRBV28, with unresolved D. This CDR3 has 15 residues. V dropped 1 base and J dropped 3 bases, with 10 bases sitting between them. Per the germline V gene, CDR1 is MDHEN and CDR2 is SYDVKM.

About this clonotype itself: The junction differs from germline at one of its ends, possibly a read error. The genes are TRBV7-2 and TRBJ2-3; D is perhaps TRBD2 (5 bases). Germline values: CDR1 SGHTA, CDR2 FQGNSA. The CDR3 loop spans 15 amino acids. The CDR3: CANSFRGRGPDTQYF. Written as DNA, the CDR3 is TGTGCCAACAGCTTCCGAGGGAGAGGGCCAGATACGCAGTATTTT. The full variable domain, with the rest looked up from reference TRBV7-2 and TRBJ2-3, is GAGVSQSPSNKVTEKGKDVELRCDPISGHTALYWYRQSLGQGLEFLIYFQGNSAPDKSGLPSDRFSAERTGGSVSTLTIQRTQQEDSAVYLCANSFRGRGPDTQYFGPGTRLTVL.

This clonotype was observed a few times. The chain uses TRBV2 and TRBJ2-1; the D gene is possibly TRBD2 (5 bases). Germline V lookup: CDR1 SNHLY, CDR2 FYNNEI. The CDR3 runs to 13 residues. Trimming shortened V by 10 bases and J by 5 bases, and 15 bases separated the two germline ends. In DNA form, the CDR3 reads TGTGCCACTTCTCGGGGTCTTCACAATGAGCAGTTCTTC. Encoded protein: CATSRGLHNEQFF.

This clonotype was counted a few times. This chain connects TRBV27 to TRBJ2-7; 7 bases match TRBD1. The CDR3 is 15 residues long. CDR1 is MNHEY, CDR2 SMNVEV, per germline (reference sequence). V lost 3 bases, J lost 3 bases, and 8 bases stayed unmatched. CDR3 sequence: CASSFAGTVGYEQYF. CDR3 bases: TGTGCCAGCAGTTTCGCAGGGACAGTCGGCTACGAGCAGTACTTC.